The present T cell receptor (beta chain) was sequenced within a study of spatial heterogeneity in lung cancer. This clonotype has a handful of counts. As to time point: sample taken at primary tumor resection. The CDR3 contains 16 residues. Germline lookup yields CDR1 SGHTA and CDR2 FQGNSA. Trimming took off 1 base at V and 7 bases at J, with 16 bases between the two ends. Using its own MiXCR run on the 5' RACE reads, TCRdb lists one record per CDR3 protein. The data contain around 11,000 distinct CDR3 sequences, about 6% of them singletons. The receptor's source is a male donor with early-stage non-small cell lung cancer. This sequence joins TRBV7-2 and TRBJ2-2; D not resolved. The source was PBMCs, collected at surgery. The CDR3 reads CASSLVGLSGLGELFF. The CDR3 nucleotides are TGTGCCAGCAGCTTAGTCGGCCTTAGTGGGCTCGGGGAGCTGTTTTTT. Using reference TRBV7-2 and TRBJ2-2 for the parts outside the CDR3, the full variable domain is GAGVSQSPSNKVTEKGKDVELRCDPISGHTALYWYRQSLGQGLEFLIYFQGNSAPDKSGLPSDRFSAERTGGSVSTLTIQRTQQEDSAVYLCASSLVGLSGLGELFFGEGSRLTVL.